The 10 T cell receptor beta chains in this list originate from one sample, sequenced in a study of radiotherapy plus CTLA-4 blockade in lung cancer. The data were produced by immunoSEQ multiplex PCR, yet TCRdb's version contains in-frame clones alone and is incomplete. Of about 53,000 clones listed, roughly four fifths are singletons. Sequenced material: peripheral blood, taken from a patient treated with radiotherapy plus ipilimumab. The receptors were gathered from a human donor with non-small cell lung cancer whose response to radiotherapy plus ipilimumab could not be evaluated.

The DNA of the CDR3 is TGTGCCAGCAGAGGACAGACGAACACCGGGGAGCTGTTTTTT. Translating gives CASRGQTNTGELFF. The gene calls are TRBV9 and TRBJ2-2, with a possible D match to TRBD1 (6 bases). Trimming cost V 5 bases and J 0 bases, with 8 bases left between them. This CDR3 is 14 amino acids long. Germline V lookup: CDR1 SGDLS, CDR2 YYNGEE.

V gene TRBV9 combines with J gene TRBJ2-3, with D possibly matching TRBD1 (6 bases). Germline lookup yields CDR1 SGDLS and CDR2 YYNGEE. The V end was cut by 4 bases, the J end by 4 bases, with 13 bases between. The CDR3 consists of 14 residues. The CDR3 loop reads CASSPRGVADTQYF. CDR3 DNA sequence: TGTGCCAGCAGCCCCAGGGGAGTCGCAGATACGCAGTATTTT.

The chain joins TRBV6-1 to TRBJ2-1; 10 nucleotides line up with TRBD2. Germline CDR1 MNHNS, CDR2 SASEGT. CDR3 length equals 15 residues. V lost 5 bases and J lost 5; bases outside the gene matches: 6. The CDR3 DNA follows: TGTGCCAGCAGTTTGCGGACTAGCGGACACAATGAGCAGTTCTTC. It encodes CASSLRTSGHNEQFF.

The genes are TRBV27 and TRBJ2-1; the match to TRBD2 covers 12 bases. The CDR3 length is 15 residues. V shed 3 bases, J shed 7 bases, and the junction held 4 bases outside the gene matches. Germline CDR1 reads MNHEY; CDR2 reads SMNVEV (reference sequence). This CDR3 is CASSLTSGRGNEQFF. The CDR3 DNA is TGTGCCAGCAGTTTGACTAGCGGGAGAGGGAATGAGCAGTTCTTC.

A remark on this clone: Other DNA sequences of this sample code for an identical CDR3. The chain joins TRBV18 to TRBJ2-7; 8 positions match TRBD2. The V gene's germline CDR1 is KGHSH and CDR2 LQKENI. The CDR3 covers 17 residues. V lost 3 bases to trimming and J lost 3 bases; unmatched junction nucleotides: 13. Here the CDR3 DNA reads TGTGCCAGCTCACCCAGCTTCCTGAGCGGGAGTGGCTACGAGCAGTACTTC. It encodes CASSPSFLSGSGYEQYF.

CDR3 nucleotide sequence: TGTGCCAGTAGTATAGCTTTGCGGGGGACCTACGAGCAGTACTTC. Its translation: CASSIALRGTYEQYF. V gene TRBV19 combines with J gene TRBJ2-7; 7 bases align to TRBD2. The CDR3 length is 15 residues. V dropped 1 base and J dropped 2; count of bases not matched to a gene: 5. CDR1 and CDR2 (germline): LNHDA, SQIVND (reference sequence). Together with reference TRBV19 and TRBJ2-7, the CDR3 gives the full variable domain: DGGITQSPKYLFRKEGQNVTLSCEQNLNHDAMYWYRQDPGQGLRLIYYSQIVNDFQKGDIAEGYSVSREKKESFPLTVTSAQKNPTAFYLCASSIALRGTYEQYFGPGTRLTVT.

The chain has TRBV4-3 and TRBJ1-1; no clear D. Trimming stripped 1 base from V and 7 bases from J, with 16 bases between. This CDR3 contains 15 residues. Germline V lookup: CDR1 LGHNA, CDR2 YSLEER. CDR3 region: CASSQVTYVGGEAFF. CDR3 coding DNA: TGCGCCAGCAGCCAAGTAACCTACGTAGGAGGTGAAGCTTTCTTT.

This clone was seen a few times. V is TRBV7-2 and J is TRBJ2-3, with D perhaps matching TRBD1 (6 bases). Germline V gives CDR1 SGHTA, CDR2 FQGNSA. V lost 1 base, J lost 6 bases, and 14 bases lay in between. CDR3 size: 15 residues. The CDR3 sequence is CASSLDWQGYDTQYF. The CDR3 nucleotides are TGTGCCAGCAGCTTAGATTGGCAGGGGTATGATACGCAGTATTTT.

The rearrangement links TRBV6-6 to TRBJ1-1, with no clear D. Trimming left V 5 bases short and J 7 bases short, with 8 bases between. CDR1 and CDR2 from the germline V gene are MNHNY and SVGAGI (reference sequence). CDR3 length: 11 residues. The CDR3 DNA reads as TGTGCCAGCAGTCCGGGTAATGAAGCTTTCTTT. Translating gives CASSPGNEAFF.

CDR3 DNA sequence: TGTGCCAGCAGCTCAGAAGCGGGAGGGCCGGGGAATGAGCAGTTCTTC. Amino acids: CASSSEAGGPGNEQFF. The chain employs TRBV7-3 and TRBJ2-1, with 10 bases identical to TRBD2. CDR1 is SGHTA and CDR2 is FQGTGA in the germline V gene. This CDR3 region has 16 residues. J gave up 7 bases and V 4 bases, and 10 bases lay outside the gene matches.